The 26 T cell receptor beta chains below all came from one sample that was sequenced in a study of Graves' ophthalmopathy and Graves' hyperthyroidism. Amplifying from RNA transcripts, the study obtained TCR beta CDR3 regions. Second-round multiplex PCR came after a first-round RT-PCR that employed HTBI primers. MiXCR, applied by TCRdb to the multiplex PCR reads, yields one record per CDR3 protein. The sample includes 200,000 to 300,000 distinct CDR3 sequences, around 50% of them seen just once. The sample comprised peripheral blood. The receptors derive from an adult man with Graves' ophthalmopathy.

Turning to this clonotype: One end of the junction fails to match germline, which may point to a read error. The CDR3 loop is CAISDLDLNTGELFF. CDR3 bases: TGTGCCATCAGTGATTTGGACCTCAACACCGGGGAGCTGTTTTTT. The genes are TRBV24-1 and TRBJ2-2; D is undetermined. The CDR3 loop spans 15 amino acids. From germline, CDR1 is KGHDR and CDR2 SFDVKD.

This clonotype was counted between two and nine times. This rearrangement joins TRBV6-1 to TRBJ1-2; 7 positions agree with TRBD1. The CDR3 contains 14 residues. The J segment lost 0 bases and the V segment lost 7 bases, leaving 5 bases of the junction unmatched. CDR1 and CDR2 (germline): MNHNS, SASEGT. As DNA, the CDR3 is TGTGCCAGCACCGACAGGGAGGCTAACTATGGCTACACCTTC. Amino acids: CASTDREANYGYTF.

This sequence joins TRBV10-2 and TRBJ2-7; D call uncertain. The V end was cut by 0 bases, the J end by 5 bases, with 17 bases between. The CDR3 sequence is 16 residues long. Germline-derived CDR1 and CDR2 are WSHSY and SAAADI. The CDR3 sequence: CASSESPVDAFHEQYF. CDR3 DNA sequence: TGCGCCAGCAGTGAGTCGCCTGTCGATGCGTTCCACGAGCAGTACTTC.

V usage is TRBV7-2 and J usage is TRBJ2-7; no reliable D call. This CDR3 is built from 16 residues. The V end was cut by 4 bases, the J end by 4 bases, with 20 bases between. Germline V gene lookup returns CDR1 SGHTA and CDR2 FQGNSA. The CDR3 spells CASSSPSSSLQYEQYF. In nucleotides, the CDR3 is TGTGCCAGCAGCTCCCCGAGCTCCTCCCTTCAGTACGAGCAGTACTTC.

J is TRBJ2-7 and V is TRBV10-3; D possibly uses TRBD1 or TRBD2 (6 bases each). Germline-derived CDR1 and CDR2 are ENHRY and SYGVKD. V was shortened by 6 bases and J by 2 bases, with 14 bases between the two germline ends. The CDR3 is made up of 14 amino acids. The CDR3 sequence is CAIRPRGLAYEQYF. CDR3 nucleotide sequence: TGTGCCATCAGACCCCGGGGGCTAGCCTACGAGCAGTACTTC.

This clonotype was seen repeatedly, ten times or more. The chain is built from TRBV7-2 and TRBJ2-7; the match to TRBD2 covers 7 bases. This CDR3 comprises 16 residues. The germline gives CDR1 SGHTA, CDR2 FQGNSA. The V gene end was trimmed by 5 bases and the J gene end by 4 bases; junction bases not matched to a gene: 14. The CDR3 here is CASSVRGAGVIYEQYF. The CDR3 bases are TGTGCCAGCAGCGTGAGAGGGGCGGGAGTGATATACGAGCAGTACTTC.

The CDR3 protein is CSQDHTANYGYTF. DNA of the CDR3: TGCAGCCAAGATCATACCGCTAACTATGGCTACACCTTC. V gene TRBV29-1 combines with J gene TRBJ1-2; D unclear. Trimming removed 8 bases from V and 0 bases from J, with 13 bases in between. Per germline, CDR1 SQVTM and CDR2 ANQGSEA. CDR3 length: 13 residues.

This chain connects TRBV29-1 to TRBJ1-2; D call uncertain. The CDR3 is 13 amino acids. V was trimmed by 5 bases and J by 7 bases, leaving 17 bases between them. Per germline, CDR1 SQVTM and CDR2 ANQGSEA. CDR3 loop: CSVHLLSLPGYTF. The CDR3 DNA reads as TGCAGCGTTCACCTGTTATCTCTGCCTGGCTACACCTTC.

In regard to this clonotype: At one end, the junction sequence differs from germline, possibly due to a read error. The CDR3 nucleotides read TGCGCCAGCAGCTTGGAGGGTAGGCGGGCCTTAAGCTCCTACAATGAGCAGTACTTC. Residues: CASSLEGRRALSSYNEQYF. The chain combines TRBV5-5 with TRBJ2-7; D might be TRBD2 (6 bases). CDR3 size: 19 residues. From germline, CDR1 is SGHKS and CDR2 YYEKEE (reference sequence).

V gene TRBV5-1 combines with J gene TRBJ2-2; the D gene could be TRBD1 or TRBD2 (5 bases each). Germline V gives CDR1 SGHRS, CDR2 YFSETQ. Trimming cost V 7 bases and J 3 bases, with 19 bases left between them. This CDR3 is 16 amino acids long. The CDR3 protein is CASRGSVNQHTGELFF. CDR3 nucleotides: TGCGCCAGCCGGGGCAGCGTAAACCAACACACCGGGGAGCTGTTTTTT.

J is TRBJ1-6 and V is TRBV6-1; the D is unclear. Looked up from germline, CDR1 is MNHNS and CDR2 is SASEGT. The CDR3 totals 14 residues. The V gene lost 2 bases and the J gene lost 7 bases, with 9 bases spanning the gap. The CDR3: CASSETSRNSPLHF. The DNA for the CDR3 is TGTGCCAGCAGTGAAACAAGCCGGAATTCACCCCTCCACTTT.

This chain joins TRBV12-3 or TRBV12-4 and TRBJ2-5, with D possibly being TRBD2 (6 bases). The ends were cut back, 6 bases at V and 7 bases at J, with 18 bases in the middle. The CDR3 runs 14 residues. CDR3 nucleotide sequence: TGTGCCAGCAGCGAAATTGGGGGGTTCGGGACCCAGTACTTC. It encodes CASSEIGGFGTQYF.

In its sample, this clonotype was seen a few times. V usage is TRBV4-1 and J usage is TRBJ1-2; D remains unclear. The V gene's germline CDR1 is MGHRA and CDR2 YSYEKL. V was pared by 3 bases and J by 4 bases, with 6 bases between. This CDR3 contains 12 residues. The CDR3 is CASSQDGYGYTF. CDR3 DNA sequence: TGCGCCAGCAGCCAGGACGGCTATGGCTACACCTTC.

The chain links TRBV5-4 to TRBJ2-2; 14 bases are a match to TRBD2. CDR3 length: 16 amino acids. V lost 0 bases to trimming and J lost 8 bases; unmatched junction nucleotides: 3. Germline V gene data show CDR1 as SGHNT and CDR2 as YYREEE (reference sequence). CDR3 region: CASSLGLAGGSGELFF. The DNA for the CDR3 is TGTGCCAGCAGCTTGGGACTAGCGGGAGGGTCTGGGGAGCTGTTTTTT.

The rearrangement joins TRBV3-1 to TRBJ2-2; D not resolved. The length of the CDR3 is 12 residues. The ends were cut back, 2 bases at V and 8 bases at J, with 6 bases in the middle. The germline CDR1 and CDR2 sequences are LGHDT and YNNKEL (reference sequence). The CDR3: CASSQIVGELFF. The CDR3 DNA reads TGTGCCAGCAGCCAAATAGTTGGGGAGCTGTTTTTT. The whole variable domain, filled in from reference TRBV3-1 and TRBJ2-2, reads DTAVSQTPKYLVTQMGNDKSIKCEQNLGHDTMYWYKQDSKKFLKIMFSYNNKELIINETVPNRFSPKSPDKAHLNLHINSLELGDSAVYFCASSQIVGELFFGEGSRLTVL.

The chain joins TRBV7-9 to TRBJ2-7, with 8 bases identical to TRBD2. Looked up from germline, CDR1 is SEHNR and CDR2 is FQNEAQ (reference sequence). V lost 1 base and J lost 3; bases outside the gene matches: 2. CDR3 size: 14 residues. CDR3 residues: CASSLETSDYEQYF. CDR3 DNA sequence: TGTGCCAGCAGCTTAGAGACTAGCGACTACGAGCAGTACTTC.

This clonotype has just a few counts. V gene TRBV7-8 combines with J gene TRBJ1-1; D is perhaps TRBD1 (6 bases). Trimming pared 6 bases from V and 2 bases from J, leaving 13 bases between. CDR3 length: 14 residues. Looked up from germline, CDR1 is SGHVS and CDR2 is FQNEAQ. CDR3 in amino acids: CASRKTTGNTEAFF. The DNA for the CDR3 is TGTGCCAGCAGAAAAACGACAGGCAACACTGAAGCTTTCTTT.

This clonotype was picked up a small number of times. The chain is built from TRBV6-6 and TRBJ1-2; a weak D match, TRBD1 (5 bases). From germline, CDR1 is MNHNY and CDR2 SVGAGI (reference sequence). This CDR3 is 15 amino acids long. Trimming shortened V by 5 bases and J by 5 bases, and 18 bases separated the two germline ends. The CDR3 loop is CASSVATGTQYGYTF. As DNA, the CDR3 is TGTGCCAGCAGTGTTGCGACCGGGACTCAATATGGCTACACCTTC.

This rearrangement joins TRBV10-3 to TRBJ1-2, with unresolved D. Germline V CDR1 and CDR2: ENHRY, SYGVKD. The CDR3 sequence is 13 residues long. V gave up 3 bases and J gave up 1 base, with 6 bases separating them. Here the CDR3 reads CAISDSVNYGYTF. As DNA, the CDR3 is TGTGCCATCAGTGATTCAGTTAACTATGGCTACACCTTC.

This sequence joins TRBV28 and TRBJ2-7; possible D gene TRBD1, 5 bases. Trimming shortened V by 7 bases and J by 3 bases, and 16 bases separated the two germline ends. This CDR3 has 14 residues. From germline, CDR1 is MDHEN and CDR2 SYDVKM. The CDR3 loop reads CASTSPGLVYEQYF. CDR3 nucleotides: TGTGCCAGCACGTCGCCAGGGCTCGTCTACGAGCAGTACTTC.

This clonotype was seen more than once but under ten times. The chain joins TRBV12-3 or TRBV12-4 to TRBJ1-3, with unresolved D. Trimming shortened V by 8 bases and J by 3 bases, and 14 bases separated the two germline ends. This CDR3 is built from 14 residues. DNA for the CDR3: TGTGCCAGCGGTCAGGAGGCAGGTGGAAACACCATATATTTT. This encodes CASGQEAGGNTIYF.

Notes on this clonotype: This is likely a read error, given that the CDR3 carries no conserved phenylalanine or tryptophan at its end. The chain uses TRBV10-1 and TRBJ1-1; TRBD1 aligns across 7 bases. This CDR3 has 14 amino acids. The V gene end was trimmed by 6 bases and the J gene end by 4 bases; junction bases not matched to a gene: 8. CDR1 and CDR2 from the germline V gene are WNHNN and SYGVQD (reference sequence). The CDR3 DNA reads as TGCGCCAGCAGCCCCGACAGGGCTACCACTGAAGCTTTCCTT. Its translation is CASSPDRATTEAFL.

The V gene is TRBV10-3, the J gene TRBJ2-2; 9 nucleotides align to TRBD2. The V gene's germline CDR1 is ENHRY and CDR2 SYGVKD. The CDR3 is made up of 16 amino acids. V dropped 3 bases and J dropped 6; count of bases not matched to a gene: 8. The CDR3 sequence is CAISERASGKAGELFF. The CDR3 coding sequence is TGTGCCATCAGTGAACGCGCTAGCGGGAAGGCCGGGGAGCTGTTTTTT.

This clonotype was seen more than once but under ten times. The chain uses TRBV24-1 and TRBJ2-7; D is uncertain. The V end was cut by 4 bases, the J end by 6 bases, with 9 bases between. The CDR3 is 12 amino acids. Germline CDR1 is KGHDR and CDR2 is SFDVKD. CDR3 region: CATSDYEGEQYF. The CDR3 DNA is TGTGCCACCAGTGACTACGAAGGCGAGCAGTACTTC.

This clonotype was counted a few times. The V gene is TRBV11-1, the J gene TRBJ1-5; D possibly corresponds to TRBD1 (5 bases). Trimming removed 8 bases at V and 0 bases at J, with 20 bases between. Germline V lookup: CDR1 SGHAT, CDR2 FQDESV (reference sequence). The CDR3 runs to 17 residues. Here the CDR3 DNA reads TGTGCCAGCGGAACCCCAGGGTGGCGGAGTAGCAATCAGCCCCAGCATTTT. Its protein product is CASGTPGWRSSNQPQHF.

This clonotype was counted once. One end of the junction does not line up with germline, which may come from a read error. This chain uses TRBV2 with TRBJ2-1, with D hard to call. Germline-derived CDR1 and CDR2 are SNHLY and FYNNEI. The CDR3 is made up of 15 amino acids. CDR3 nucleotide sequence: TGTGCCGGCAGTGTTGCCGGTCCCGTAAGTCATGAGCAGTTCTTC. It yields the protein CAGSVAGPVSHEQFF. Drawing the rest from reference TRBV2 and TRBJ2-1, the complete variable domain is EPEVTQTPSHQVTQMGQEVILRCVPISNHLYFYWYRQILGQKVEFLVSFYNNEISEKSEIFDDQFSVERPDGSNFTLKIRSTKLEDSAMYFCAGSVAGPVSHEQFFGPGTRLTVL.